This T cell receptor (beta chain) stems from a study of shared clonotypes between healthy human individuals. Overall study results and limits: Clonotype sharing among donors likely depends on sequencing depth.

Original analysis: ImmunoSEQ output lacked quality scores and full-length reads, limiting matched filtering. The assay was immunoSEQ multiplex PCR, and TCRdb's table has in-frame clones only and misses some. The V and J calls and clone size come from that table; D and trimming were worked out from the DNA. The sample contains over 2 million clones, about 95% of which appear only once. This clone occurred once. Its target is not known. Cells designated naive CD8 were CD45RO-negative and were positively selected for CCR7, with terminally differentiated effector memory CD45RA+ cells excluded. The healthy adult donors were HIV-negative and reported no recent acute infections or vaccinations. The CDR3 extends over 12 amino acids. V was trimmed by 9 bases and J by 7 bases, leaving 15 bases between them. The germline V gene has CDR1 LNHDA and CDR2 SQIVND (reference sequence).

This sequence was found in a man aged 18 to 30 in good health. The rearrangement links TRBV19 to TRBJ1-2; TRBD1 might be the D (6 bases). The source material was naive CD8+ T cells sorted from blood. Written as DNA, the CDR3 is TGTGCCAGCACCGACAGGTATCGTGGCTACACCTTC. Translating it yields CASTDRYRGYTF.